The 29 T cell receptor beta chains below come from one sample, sequenced in a study of blood T cell repertoires in COVID-19 (dated by TCRdb to about 2020). Libraries were built with the immunoSEQ multiplex PCR assay. What TCRdb holds here is the immuneACCESS table cut down to in-frame rearrangements. Part of the clones is not present; checked against another copy, under half of the missing clones reflect an unresolved V gene, and the others are unexplained. Recorded for this sample are around 200,000 clones; around 85% of them occurred a single time. Jointly, the top ten make up 9.8% of the sample. The sample consisted of peripheral blood. The receptors were gathered from a woman of 80 years or more with acute or convalescent COVID-19.

The chain couples TRBV5-1 to TRBJ2-2; D call uncertain. This CDR3 is built from 12 residues. V was pared by 4 bases and J by 1 base, with 2 bases between. Germline V CDR1 and CDR2: SGHRS, YFSETQ. The CDR3 DNA follows: TGCGCCAGCAGCCAGAACACCGGGGAGCTGTTTTTT. Translation: CASSQNTGELFF.

The chain couples TRBV19 to TRBJ2-2, with D perhaps matching TRBD1 (6 bases). The CDR3 contains 13 residues. V was clipped by 4 bases and J by 6 bases, with 9 bases between them. Germline V gene sequence: CDR1 LNHDA, CDR2 SQIVND (reference sequence). Here the CDR3 DNA reads TGTGCCAGTAGTAAACAGGGAGCCGGGGAGCTGTTTTTT. It yields the protein CASSKQGAGELFF.

The chain employs TRBV3-1 (or the pseudogene TRBV3-2) and TRBJ2-2; 7 bases align to TRBD2. CDR3 size: 17 residues. The V segment lost 4 bases and the J segment 5 bases; nucleotides outside the gene matches: 13. Germline CDR1 and CDR2: LGHDT and YNNKEL (reference sequence). The CDR3 bases are TGTGCCAGCAGCCCCCTCGATGTCCGGACTAGTACCGGGGAGCTGTTTTTT. Translated, it gives CASSPLDVRTSTGELFF.

This clone was detected once. The chain employs TRBV12-5 and TRBJ2-2, with 7 positions matching TRBD2. Germline CDR1 reads LGHNT; CDR2 reads FRNRAP. The CDR3 loop spans 12 amino acids. The V segment lost 7 bases and the J segment 6 bases; nucleotides outside the gene matches: 2. As DNA, the CDR3 is TGTGCTAGTGCCCGGGAGGCCGGGGAGCTGTTTTTT. Protein product: CASAREAGELFF.

CDR3 DNA: TGTGCCAGCCGGGCAGGGTACGATCAGCCCCAGCATTTT. Its translation is CASRAGYDQPQHF. The chain carries TRBV28 and TRBJ1-5, with TRBD1 as a possible D gene (5 bases). The germline V and J ends were trimmed by 8 bases and 5 bases, with 13 bases remaining between them. CDR1 is MDHEN, CDR2 SYDVKM, per germline. CDR3 length equals 13 residues.

The gene calls are TRBV11-2 and TRBJ2-7; TRBD1 agrees at 8 bases. The germline CDR1 and CDR2 sequences are SGHAT and FQNNGV. V lost 5 bases and J lost 3; bases outside the gene matches: 3. This CDR3 has 13 amino acids. CDR3 DNA: TGTGCCAGCAGCATAGGACAGGGCTACGAGCAGTACTTC. It encodes CASSIGQGYEQYF.

The chain is built from TRBV29-1 and TRBJ1-1; D perhaps matches TRBD1 (6 bases). V lost 2 bases and J lost 0, with 16 bases in between. CDR3 size: 16 residues. Looked up from germline, CDR1 is SQVTM and CDR2 is ANQGSEA. CDR3 coding DNA: TGCAGCGTTGAACCGCCACAGGGTTTCATGAACACTGAAGCTTTCTTT. Encoded protein: CSVEPPQGFMNTEAFF.

V gene TRBV5-1 combines with J gene TRBJ1-6; the match to TRBD1 covers 7 bases. Unmatched junction bases numbered 3, after V lost 0 bases and J lost 6 bases. This CDR3 is built from 15 residues. The germline gives CDR1 SGHRS, CDR2 YFSETQ. CDR3 in amino acids: CASSLEPGGNSPLHF. In DNA form, the CDR3 reads TGCGCCAGCAGCTTGGAACCAGGGGGTAATTCACCCCTCCACTTT.

A few counts support this clone. The rearrangement joins TRBV15 to TRBJ1-2; the match to TRBD1 covers 10 bases. From germline, CDR1 is LNHNV and CDR2 YYDKDF (reference sequence). The CDR3 loop spans 16 amino acids. The ends lost 4 bases at V and 3 bases at J; junction bases unmatched: 8. This CDR3 is CATSTLEGQGHYGYTF. In DNA form, the CDR3 reads TGTGCCACCAGCACTTTGGAGGGACAGGGGCACTATGGCTACACCTTC.

This clone appeared a single time. The rearrangement joins TRBV7-2 to TRBJ1-5; D may be TRBD1 (5 bases). The germline V gene encodes CDR1 SGHTA and CDR2 FQGNSA. V lost 5 bases, J lost 4 bases, and 12 bases lay in between. The CDR3 contains 14 residues. The CDR3 reads CASSPQGINQPQHF. The DNA of the CDR3 is TGTGCCAGCAGCCCTCAGGGAATTAATCAGCCCCAGCATTTT.

This chain joins TRBV5-1 and TRBJ2-2; 10 positions match TRBD1. Germline V lookup: CDR1 SGHRS, CDR2 YFSETQ. CDR3 size: 14 residues. J gave up 7 bases and V 4 bases, and 4 bases lay outside the gene matches. CDR3 nucleotide sequence: TGCGCCAGCAGCACGACAGGGGGCAGCGGGGAGCTGTTTTTT. This translates into CASSTTGGSGELFF.

The chain recombines TRBV19 with TRBJ1-6, with D perhaps TRBD1 (5 bases). This CDR3 region has 17 residues. Germline CDR1 is LNHDA and CDR2 is SQIVND (reference sequence). Trimming cost V 0 bases and J 6 bases, with 15 bases left between them. The CDR3 loop is CASSIDGRDSRNSPLHF. The CDR3 DNA follows: TGTGCCAGTAGTATAGATGGCCGGGACTCCCGTAATTCACCCCTCCACTTT.

The chain is built from TRBV3-1 (or the pseudogene TRBV3-2) and TRBJ2-1, with a possible D match to TRBD2 (6 bases). V was trimmed by 1 base and J by 9 bases, leaving 19 bases between them. The CDR3 covers 16 residues. Per germline, CDR1 LGHDT and CDR2 YNNKEL (reference sequence). The CDR3 region is CASSQGRLARNGEQFF. The DNA of the CDR3 is TGTGCCAGCAGCCAAGGTCGGCTAGCGAGGAATGGTGAGCAGTTCTTC.

V gene TRBV30 combines with J gene TRBJ2-1; 11 nucleotides agree with TRBD2. The CDR3 length is 15 residues. V shed 4 bases and J 3 bases; nucleotides not matched to a gene: 5. Germline CDR1 GTSNPN, CDR2 SVGIG (reference sequence). This CDR3 is CAWTGTSGHYNEQFF. DNA for the CDR3: TGTGCCTGGACCGGGACTAGCGGACACTACAATGAGCAGTTCTTC.

The table lists this clone with a count of one. J is TRBJ2-3 and V is TRBV6-2 or TRBV6-3; a weak D match, TRBD1 (6 bases). Germline CDR1 is MNHEY and CDR2 is SVGEGT. Trimming shortened V by 6 bases and J by 14 bases, and 12 bases separated the two germline ends. The CDR3 covers 10 residues. The CDR3 DNA sequence: TGTGCCAGCAGCAGGGGATTTCTGTATTTT. Residues: CASSRGFLYF.

The chain carries TRBV6-5 and TRBJ1-1, with a possible D match to TRBD1 (5 bases). Germline loops: CDR1 MNHEY, CDR2 SVGAGI. With 8 bases removed from V and 0 bases from J, the gap between germline ends came to 10 bases. The CDR3 contains 13 residues. CDR3 nucleotides: TGTGCCAGCCAGGGAGGGTTGAACACTGAAGCTTTCTTT. Its protein is CASQGGLNTEAFF.

This chain joins TRBV25-1 and TRBJ2-5, with a possible D match to TRBD2 (5 bases). Between the trimmed V and J ends, which lost 3 bases and 5 bases, there was a span of 16 bases. This CDR3 region has 15 residues. From germline, CDR1 is MGHDK and CDR2 SYGVNS. CDR3 DNA sequence: TGTGCCAGCAGTGAGGGCCAAGTCACGGGGGAGACCCAGTACTTC. It encodes CASSEGQVTGETQYF.

This chain links TRBV9 with TRBJ2-1; 11 bases map to TRBD1. Germline V gene data show CDR1 as SGDLS and CDR2 as YYNGEE. Trimming removed 2 bases from V and 6 bases from J; junction bases left unmatched: 4. The CDR3 totals 15 residues. CDR3 bases: TGTGCCAGCAGCGTCTCCGGGACAGGGGGCAATGAGCAGTTCTTC. This sequence encodes CASSVSGTGGNEQFF. Full variable domain (outside the CDR3, taken from reference TRBV9 and TRBJ2-1): DSGVTQTPKHLITATGQRVTLRCSPRSGDLSVYWYQQSLDQGLQFLIQYYNGEERAKGNILERFSAQQFPDLHSELNLSSLELGDSALYFCASSVSGTGGNEQFFGPGTRLTVL.

This chain connects TRBV28 to TRBJ1-6; D is possibly TRBD1 (6 bases). CDR1 MDHEN and CDR2 SYDVKM come from the germline V gene. V was shortened by 9 bases and J by 6 bases, with 12 bases between the two germline ends. CDR3 length: 13 residues. CDR3 loop: CASEGGPNSPLHF. CDR3 bases: TGTGCCAGTGAAGGGGGTCCTAATTCACCCCTCCACTTT. Complete variable domain (other parts from reference TRBV28 and TRBJ1-6): DVKVTQSSRYLVKRTGEKVFLECVQDMDHENMFWYRQDPGLGLRLIYFSYDVKMKEKGDIPEGYSVSREKKERFSLILESASTNQTSMYLCASEGGPNSPLHFGNGTRLTVT.

Here the CDR3 DNA reads TGTGCCAGCAGGCGGGTCCACTCCTCCTATGGCTACACCTTC. Amino acid sequence: CASRRVHSSYGYTF. The gene calls are TRBV28 and TRBJ1-2; D call uncertain. The CDR3 length is 14 residues. The germline V and J ends were trimmed by 6 bases and 4 bases, with 15 bases remaining between them. The germline CDR1 and CDR2 sequences are MDHEN and SYDVKM.

Here the CDR3 reads CASSLGGGSPLHF. The CDR3 region has the DNA TGTGCCAGCAGTTTGGGAGGTGGCTCACCCCTCCACTTT. The V gene is TRBV6-6, the J gene TRBJ1-6; D uncertain. Germline V gene lookup returns CDR1 MNHNY and CDR2 SVGAGI (reference sequence). The CDR3 is made up of 13 amino acids. V shed 4 bases and J shed 10 bases, with 11 bases lying between them.

This clone was found once. The CDR3 region has the DNA TGTGCCAGTAGTATCGGGTTTTTAGCTAATGAAAAACTGTTTTTT. Amino acids: CASSIGFLANEKLFF. This chain links TRBV19 with TRBJ1-4, with D unclear. Germline assignment: CDR1 LNHDA and CDR2 SQIVND (reference sequence). CDR3 size: 15 residues. V lost 3 bases, J lost 3 bases, and 11 bases lay in between.

This chain links TRBV13 with TRBJ1-1; D uncertain. V lost 3 bases and J 4 bases, leaving 9 bases between the germline ends. Per germline, CDR1 PRHDT and CDR2 FYEKMQ (reference sequence). CDR3 length: 13 residues. CDR3 in DNA: TGTGCCAGCAGCTTCGGTCCGTCCACTGAAGCTTTCTTT. It is translated as CASSFGPSTEAFF.

The genes are TRBV10-3 and TRBJ2-6; TRBD1 might be the D (5 bases). Germline V gives CDR1 ENHRY, CDR2 SYGVKD. Trimming took 1 base from V and 0 from J, leaving 10 bases between them. CDR3 size: 17 residues. CDR3 DNA: TGTGCCATCAGTGAGTATGCCAGGGACTCTGGGGCCAACGTCCTGACTTTC. As protein: CAISEYARDSGANVLTF.

This chain joins TRBV7-9 and TRBJ1-2, with D unclear. Trimming removed 1 base at V and 4 bases at J, with 4 bases between. The CDR3 length is 12 residues. In germline, CDR1 is SEHNR, CDR2 FQNEAQ (reference sequence). The CDR3 loop is CASSLDSYGYTF. Written as DNA, the CDR3 is TGTGCCAGCAGCTTAGACAGCTATGGCTACACCTTC.

The V and J genes are TRBV5-1 and TRBJ2-7; D might be TRBD1 (5 bases). The CDR3 length is 11 residues. Germline lookup yields CDR1 SGHRS and CDR2 YFSETQ. V dropped 7 bases and J dropped 6 bases, with 11 bases sitting between them. CDR3 amino acids: CASSDMFEQYF. The CDR3 bases are TGCGCCAGCTCGGACATGTTCGAGCAGTACTTC.

The chain has TRBV2 and TRBJ2-1, with 11 positions matching TRBD1. Looked up from germline, CDR1 is SNHLY and CDR2 is FYNNEI. The CDR3 is made up of 14 amino acids. Germline trimming cut 11 bases from V and 5 bases from J; bases unmatched to any gene: 8. The DNA of the CDR3 is TGTGCCGCCGACCGGGACAGGGGGAACAATGAGCAGTTCTTC. Translation: CAADRDRGNNEQFF.

This chain links TRBV6-2 or TRBV6-3 with TRBJ2-7; D uncertain. The V gene's germline CDR1 is MNHEY and CDR2 SVGEGT. The length of the CDR3 is 12 residues. V lost 5 bases to trimming and J lost 0 bases, with 5 bases between them. CDR3 DNA sequence: TGTGCCAGCAGTCTCAGCTCCTACGAGCAGTACTTC. This sequence encodes CASSLSSYEQYF.

V and J are TRBV29-1 and TRBJ2-4; a possible D gene is TRBD1 (6 bases). Trimming cost V 4 bases and J 7 bases, with 14 bases left between them. Germline CDR1 and CDR2: SQVTM and ANQGSEA. The CDR3 consists of 13 residues. The CDR3 here is CSVGLTGLNIQYF. The CDR3 nucleotides are TGCAGCGTTGGATTAACAGGGTTGAACATTCAGTACTTC.